These T cell receptor beta chains were read from a single sample in a study of beta chain features in type 1 diabetes. The method was immunoSEQ multiplex PCR; TCRdb's version includes in-frame clones alone and lacks a portion of them. The table lists about 900,000 clones, 15% to 20% of them singletons. The sample consisted of naive CD4+ T cells from blood. The source of these receptors is a woman aged 18-35 years in good health. CDR3s leave out the opening cysteine and the closing phenylalanine or tryptophan.

TRBV5-1,TRBJ1-2,ASSLVGQSYGYT
TRBV10-3,TRBJ2-2,AISGVSGRLTGELF
TRBV25-1,NA,ASSDPHGGSYEQY
TRBV5-6,TRBJ1-2,ASSLGSWGYT
TRBV28,TRBJ2-4,ASSPRSPAGTKNIQY
TRBV4-2,TRBJ2-3,ASSQDRVVDTQY
TRBV6-4,TRBJ2-3,ASSNEVGQTQY
TRBV10-3,TRBJ2-2,AISGTGQGTGELF
TRBV4-2,TRBJ2-1,ASSQALAHNEQF
TRBV18,TRBJ2-1,ASSPERARNEQF
TRBV6-1,TRBJ1-4,ASRNRQGLNEKLF
TRBV29-1,TRBJ2-1,SVDPVVGGSGDEQF
TRBV7-7,TRBJ2-5,ASSFVRDRGQETQY
TRBV27,TRBJ1-1,ASSSRVSEAF
TRBV25-1,TRBJ1-5,ASSQYSNQPQH
TRBV28,TRBJ2-5,ASSFGTKPGTQY
TRBV10-3,TRBJ2-2,AIGSRVNTGELF
TRBV14,TRBJ2-5,ASSQDWRQVRY
TRBV19,TRBJ2-5,ASSNRLETQY
TRBV27,TRBJ1-1,ASSALRGTGLVISPEAF
TRBV4-3,TRBJ2-7,ASSQATGVWAYEQY
TRBV7-2,TRBJ1-5,ASSSSTGTFNQPQH
TRBV5-6,TRBJ2-5,ASSLAGQGSQETQY
TRBV28,TRBJ2-2,ASSSLAGGYTGELF
TRBV28,TRBJ1-2,ASSPQNYGYT
TRBV11-2,TRBJ2-1,ASSVRDRGIRSYNEQF
TRBV9,TRBJ2-1,ASSVEAGPYNEQF
TRBV28,TRBJ2-1,ASSLSPRGNEQF
TRBV4-2,TRBJ1-1,ASSQEAGQGAKGAF
TRBV4-1,TRBJ2-2,ASSHGERDTGELF